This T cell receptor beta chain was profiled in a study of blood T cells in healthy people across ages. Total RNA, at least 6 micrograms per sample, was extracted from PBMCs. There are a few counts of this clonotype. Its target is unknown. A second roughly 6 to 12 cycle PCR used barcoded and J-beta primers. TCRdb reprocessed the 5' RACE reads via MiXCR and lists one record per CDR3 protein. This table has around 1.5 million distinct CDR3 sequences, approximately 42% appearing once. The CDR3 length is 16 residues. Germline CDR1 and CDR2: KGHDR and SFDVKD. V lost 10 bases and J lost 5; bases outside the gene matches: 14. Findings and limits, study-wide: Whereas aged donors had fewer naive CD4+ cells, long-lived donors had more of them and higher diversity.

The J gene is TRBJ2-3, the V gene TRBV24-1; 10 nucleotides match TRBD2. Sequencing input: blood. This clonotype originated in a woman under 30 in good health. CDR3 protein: CATRMRLAGEEDTQYF. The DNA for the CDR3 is TGTGCCACGAGGATGAGGCTAGCGGGAGAGGAAGATACGCAGTATTTT.